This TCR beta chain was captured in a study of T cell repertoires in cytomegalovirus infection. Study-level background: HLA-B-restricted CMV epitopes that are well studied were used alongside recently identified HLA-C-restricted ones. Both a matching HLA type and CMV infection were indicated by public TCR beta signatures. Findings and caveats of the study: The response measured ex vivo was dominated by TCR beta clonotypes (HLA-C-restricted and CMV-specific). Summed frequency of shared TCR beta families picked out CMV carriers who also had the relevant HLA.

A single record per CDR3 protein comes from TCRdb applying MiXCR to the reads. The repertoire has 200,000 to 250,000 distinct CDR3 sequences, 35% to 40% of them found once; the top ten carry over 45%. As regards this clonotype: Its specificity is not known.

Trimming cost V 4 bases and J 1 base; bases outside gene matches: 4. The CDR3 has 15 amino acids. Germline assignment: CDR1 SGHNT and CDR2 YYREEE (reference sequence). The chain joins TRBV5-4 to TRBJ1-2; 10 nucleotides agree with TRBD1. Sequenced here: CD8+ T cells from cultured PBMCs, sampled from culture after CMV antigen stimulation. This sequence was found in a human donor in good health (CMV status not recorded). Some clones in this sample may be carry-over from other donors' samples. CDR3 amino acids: CASSLTGGLNYGYTF. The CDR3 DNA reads TGTGCCAGCAGCCTGACAGGGGGCCTTAACTATGGCTACACCTTC.